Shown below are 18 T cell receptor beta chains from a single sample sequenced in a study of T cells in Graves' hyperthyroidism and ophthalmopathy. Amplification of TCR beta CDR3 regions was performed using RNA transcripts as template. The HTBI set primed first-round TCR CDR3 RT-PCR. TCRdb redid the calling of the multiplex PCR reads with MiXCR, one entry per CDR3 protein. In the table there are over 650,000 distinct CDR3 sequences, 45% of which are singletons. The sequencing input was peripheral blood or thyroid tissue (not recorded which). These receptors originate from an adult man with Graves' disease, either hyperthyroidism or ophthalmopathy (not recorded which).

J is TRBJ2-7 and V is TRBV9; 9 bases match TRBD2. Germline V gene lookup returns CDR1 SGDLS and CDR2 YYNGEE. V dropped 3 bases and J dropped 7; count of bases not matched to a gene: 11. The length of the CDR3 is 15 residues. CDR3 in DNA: TGTGCCAGCAGCGGGCGGGGGGGCCCCATGAAGGAGCAGTACTTC. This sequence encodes CASSGRGGPMKEQYF.

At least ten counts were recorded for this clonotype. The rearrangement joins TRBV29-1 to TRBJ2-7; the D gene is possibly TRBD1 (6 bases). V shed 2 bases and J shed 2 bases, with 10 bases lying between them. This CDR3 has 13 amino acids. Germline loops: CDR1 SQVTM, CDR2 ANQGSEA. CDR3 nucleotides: TGCAGCGTTGAACGGCAGGGGACCTACGAGCAGTACTTC. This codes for CSVERQGTYEQYF.

The CDR3 loop is CSVDGGSGTGGLRRYTF. CDR3 nucleotides: TGCAGCGTTGATGGTGGGTCGGGCACCGGGGGGCTTAGACGCTACACCTTC. V usage is TRBV29-1 and J usage is TRBJ1-2; tentatively, D is TRBD1 (6 bases). The CDR3 has 17 residues. The ends were cut back, 3 bases at V and 9 bases at J, with 29 bases in the middle. Germline CDR1 and CDR2: SQVTM and ANQGSEA.

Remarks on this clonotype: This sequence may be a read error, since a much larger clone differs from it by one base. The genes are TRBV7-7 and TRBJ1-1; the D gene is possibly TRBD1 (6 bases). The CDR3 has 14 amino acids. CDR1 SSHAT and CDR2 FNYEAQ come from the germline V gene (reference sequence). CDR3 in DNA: TGTGCTAGCAGCTTCTACAGGGCGCACACTAAAGCTTTCTTT. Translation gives CASSFYRAHTKAFF.

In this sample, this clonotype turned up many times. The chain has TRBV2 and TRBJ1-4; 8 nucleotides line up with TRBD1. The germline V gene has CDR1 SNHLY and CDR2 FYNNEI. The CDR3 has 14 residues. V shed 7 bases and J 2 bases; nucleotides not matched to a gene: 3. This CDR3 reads CASIRDRTNEKLFF. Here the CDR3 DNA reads TGTGCCAGCATTCGGGACAGGACTAATGAAAAACTGTTTTTT.

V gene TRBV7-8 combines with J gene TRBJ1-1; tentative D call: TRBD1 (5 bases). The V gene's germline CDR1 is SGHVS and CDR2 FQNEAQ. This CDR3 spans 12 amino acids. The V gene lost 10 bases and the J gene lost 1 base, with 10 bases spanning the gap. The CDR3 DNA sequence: TGTGCCAACGCAGGACAGAACACTGAAGCTTTCTTT. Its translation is CANAGQNTEAFF.

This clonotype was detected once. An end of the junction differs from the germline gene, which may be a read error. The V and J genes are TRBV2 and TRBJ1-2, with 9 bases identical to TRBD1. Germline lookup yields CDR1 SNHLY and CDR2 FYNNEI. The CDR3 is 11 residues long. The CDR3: CASRRHRGLFF. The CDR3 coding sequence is TGTGCCAGCAGGAGGCACAGGGGGCTGTTCTTC.

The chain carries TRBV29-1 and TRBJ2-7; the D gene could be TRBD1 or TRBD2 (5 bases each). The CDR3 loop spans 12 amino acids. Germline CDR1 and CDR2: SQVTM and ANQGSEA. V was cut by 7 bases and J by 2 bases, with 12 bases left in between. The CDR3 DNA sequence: TGCAGCGGCATCGAGGGGACCTACGAGCAGTACTTC. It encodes CSGIEGTYEQYF.

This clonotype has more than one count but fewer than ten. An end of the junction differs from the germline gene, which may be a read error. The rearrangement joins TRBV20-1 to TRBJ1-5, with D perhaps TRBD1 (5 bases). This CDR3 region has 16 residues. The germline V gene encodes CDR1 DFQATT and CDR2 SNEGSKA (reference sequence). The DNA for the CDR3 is TGCAGTGCCCGCATCCCCAGGGATTATAGAGATCAGTCCCAGCATTTT. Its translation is CSARIPRDYRDQSQHF.

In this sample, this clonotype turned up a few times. The CDR3 loop reads CASRTQGLNTEAFF. Here the CDR3 DNA reads TGCGCCAGCAGAACACAGGGATTGAACACTGAAGCTTTCTTT. The V gene is TRBV5-1, the J gene TRBJ1-1, with D possibly TRBD1 on 6 matching bases. V gave up 5 bases and J gave up 0 bases, with 11 bases separating them. The CDR3 spans 14 residues. Germline V gene sequence: CDR1 SGHRS, CDR2 YFSETQ.

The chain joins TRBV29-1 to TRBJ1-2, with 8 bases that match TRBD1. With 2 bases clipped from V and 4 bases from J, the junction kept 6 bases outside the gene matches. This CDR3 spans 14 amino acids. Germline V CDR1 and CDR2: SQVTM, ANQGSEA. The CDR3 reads CSVELDRDRYGYTF. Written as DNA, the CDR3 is TGCAGCGTTGAATTGGACAGGGACCGCTATGGCTACACCTTC.

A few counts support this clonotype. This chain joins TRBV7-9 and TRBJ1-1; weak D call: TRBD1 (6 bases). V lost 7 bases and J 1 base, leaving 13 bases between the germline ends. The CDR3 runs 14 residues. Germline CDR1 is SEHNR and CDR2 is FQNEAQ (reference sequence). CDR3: CASTRRGQNTEAFF. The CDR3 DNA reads TGTGCCAGCACGCGTCGGGGGCAGAACACTGAAGCTTTCTTT.

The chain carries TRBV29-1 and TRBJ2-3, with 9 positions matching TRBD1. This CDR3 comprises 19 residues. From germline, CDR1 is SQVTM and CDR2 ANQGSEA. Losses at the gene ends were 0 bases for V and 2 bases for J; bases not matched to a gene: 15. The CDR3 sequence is CSVEERDRDPHGVTDTQYF. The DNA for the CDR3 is TGCAGCGTTGAAGAGCGGGACAGGGATCCTCACGGGGTCACAGATACGCAGTATTTT.

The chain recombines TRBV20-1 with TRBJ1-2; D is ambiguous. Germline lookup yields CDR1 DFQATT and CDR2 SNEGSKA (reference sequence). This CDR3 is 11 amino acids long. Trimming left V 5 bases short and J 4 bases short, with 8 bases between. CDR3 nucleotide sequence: TGCAGTGCTCTGGGGTCCTATGGCTACACCTTC. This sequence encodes CSALGSYGYTF.

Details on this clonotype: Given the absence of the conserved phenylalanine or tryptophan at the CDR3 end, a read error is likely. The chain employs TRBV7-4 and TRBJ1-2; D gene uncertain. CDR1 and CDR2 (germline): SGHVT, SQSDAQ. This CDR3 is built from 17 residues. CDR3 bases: TGCGCCAGCAGCCTCGGACCCAACCCGGCCAGCCCGTATGGCTACACCCTC. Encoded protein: CASSLGPNPASPYGYTL.

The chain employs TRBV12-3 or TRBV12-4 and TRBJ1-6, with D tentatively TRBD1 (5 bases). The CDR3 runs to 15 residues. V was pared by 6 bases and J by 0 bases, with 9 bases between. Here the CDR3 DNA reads TGTGCCAGCAGCAACGACAGCTCCTATAATTCACCCCTCCACTTT. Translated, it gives CASSNDSSYNSPLHF.

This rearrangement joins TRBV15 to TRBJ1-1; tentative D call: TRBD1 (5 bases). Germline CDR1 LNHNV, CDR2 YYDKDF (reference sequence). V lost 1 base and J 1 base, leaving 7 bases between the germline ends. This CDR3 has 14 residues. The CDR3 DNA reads TGTGCCACCAGCAGAGTTACAGGGAACACTGAAGCTTTCTTT. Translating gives CATSRVTGNTEAFF.

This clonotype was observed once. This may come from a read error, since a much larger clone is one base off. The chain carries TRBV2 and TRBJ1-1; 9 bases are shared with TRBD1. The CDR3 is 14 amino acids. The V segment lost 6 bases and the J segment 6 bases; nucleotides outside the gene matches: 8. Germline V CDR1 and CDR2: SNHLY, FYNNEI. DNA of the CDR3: TGTGCCAGCAGGTCGGGACAGGGAAGGGCTGAAGCTTTCTTT. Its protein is CASRSGQGRAEAFF.